This T cell receptor (beta chain) comes out of a study of T cell repertoires in cytomegalovirus infection. Points from the study as a whole: The ex vivo response was dominated by HLA-C-restricted CMV-specific TCR beta clonotypes.

V lost 0 bases, J lost 8 bases, and 7 bases stayed unmatched. CDR3 length: 16 amino acids. Germline lookup yields CDR1 SGDLS and CDR2 YYNGEE. One entry per CDR3 protein results from TCRdb running MiXCR on the reads. The data hold 640,000 or so distinct CDR3 sequences, with around 32% observed a single time. Concerning this clonotype itself: Its specificity is not known.

The chain is built from TRBV9 and TRBJ2-1, with 11 nucleotides matching TRBD2. This TCR came from a human donor in good health (CMV status not recorded). Some clones in this sample may be carry-over from other donors' samples. The specimen comprised cultured PBMCs, sampled from culture after CMV antigen stimulation. CDR3 sequence: CASSVGLAGGVHEQFF. The CDR3 bases are TGTGCCAGCAGCGTAGGGCTAGCGGGGGGTGTGCATGAGCAGTTCTTC.